This is a list of T cell receptor beta chains from one sample in a study of PD-L1 blockade in urothelial cancer. Some clones are missing from TCRdb's copy, which holds only in-frame ones; the method was immunoSEQ multiplex PCR. The repertoire holds under 55,000 clones, with roughly 84% as singletons. The specimen was PBMCs, collected around atezolizumab (anti-PD-L1) treatment. The receptors shown here come from a donor at least 40 years old with urothelial cancer. The CDR3 runs from the conserved cysteine through the conserved F or W. The order of the fields is D gene, V gene, clone size, J gene, CDR3 protein, CDR3 DNA. D genes are given only for firm matches. Clone size is not always given. Where it is, it says once, few, many or a class for expanded clones.

>TRBD2|TRBV27|once|TRBJ2-1
CASSKRGGSANYNEQFF
TGTGCCAGCAGTAAAAGGGGCGGGAGCGCCAACTACAATGAGCAGTTCTTC
>-|TRBV29-1|-|TRBJ2-3
CSVASGSTDTQYF
TGCAGCGTCGCCAGCGGGAGCACAGATACGCAGTATTTT
>TRBD1|TRBV7-9|-|TRBJ2-7
CASSGDRGLEQYF
TGTGCCAGCAGCGGGGACAGGGGGCTTGAGCAGTACTTC
>-|TRBV7-9|-|TRBJ1-4
CASSQGGGAANEKLFF
TGTGCCAGCAGCCAGGGCGGGGGGGCCGCTAATGAAAAACTGTTTTTT
>-|TRBV18|-|TRBJ2-2
CASSLRVDANTGELFF
TGTGCCAGCTCACTCAGGGTGGACGCGAACACCGGGGAGCTGTTTTTT
>-|TRBV11-3|-|TRBJ1-3
CASSSDLWGRNTIYF
TGTGCCAGCAGCTCGGACCTGTGGGGCCGAAACACCATATATTTT
>-|TRBV28|-|TRBJ1-2
CASRTAYGYTF
TGTGCCAGCCGGACAGCCTATGGCTACACCTTC
>-|TRBV19|-|TRBJ1-1
CASGWRTEAFF
TGTGCCAGCGGGTGGCGCACTGAAGCTTTCTTT
>TRBD2|TRBV28|-|TRBJ2-2
CASSLPGREATGELFF
TGTGCCAGCAGCCTACCGGGGAGGGAGGCCACCGGGGAGCTGTTTTTT
>TRBD1|TRBV11-3|-|TRBJ1-3
CASSGATGVGNTIYF
TGTGCCAGCAGCGGGGCGACAGGGGTTGGAAACACCATATATTTT